These 31 T cell receptor beta chains came from one sample sequenced in a study of T cell responses to AZD1222 COVID-19 vaccine. Generated by immunoSEQ multiplex PCR, the TCRdb table keeps only in-frame clones and is missing some. The data contain roughly 99,000 clones, about 90% of them singletons. The material was peripheral blood, obtained on day 0 of AZD1222 vaccination. The source of these receptors is an adult in good health.

The chain joins TRBV18 to TRBJ2-7; TRBD1 is a possible D gene (5 bases). Trimming stripped 6 bases from V and 2 bases from J, with 8 bases between. This CDR3 is 12 amino acids long. Germline loops: CDR1 KGHSH, CDR2 LQKENI. CDR3 sequence reads: CASSGLAYEQYF. The CDR3 nucleotides read TGTGCCAGCTCGGGGCTGGCCTACGAGCAGTACTTC.

The chain combines TRBV28 with TRBJ2-3, with 7 bases identical to TRBD1. Germline V lookup: CDR1 MDHEN, CDR2 SYDVKM. There are 14 residues in the CDR3. The V segment lost 6 bases and the J segment 0 bases; nucleotides outside the gene matches: 3. The CDR3 coding sequence is TGTGCCAGCAGCCTGGACAGGAGCACAGATACGCAGTATTTT. Amino acid sequence: CASSLDRSTDTQYF.

This chain links TRBV5-5 with TRBJ2-7, with no clear D. The ends were cut back, 5 bases at V and 0 bases at J, with 15 bases in the middle. There are 15 residues in the CDR3. Germline CDR1 reads SGHKS; CDR2 reads YYEKEE (reference sequence). In DNA, the CDR3 is TGTGCCAGCAGTTACTATATTATTCCCTCCTACGAGCAGTACTTC. Amino acids: CASSYYIIPSYEQYF.

This clone was recorded once. The chain is built from TRBV7-3 and TRBJ1-1; TRBD1 might be the D (5 bases). The ends were cut back, 5 bases at V and 4 bases at J, with 14 bases in the middle. Germline-derived CDR1 and CDR2 are SGHTA and FQGTGA. This CDR3 spans 14 amino acids. The CDR3 region is CASSPQGYSTEAFF. In nucleotides, the CDR3 is TGTGCCAGCAGCCCTCAGGGATATTCCACTGAAGCTTTCTTT.

The J gene is TRBJ2-3, the V gene TRBV11-1; 8 bases fit TRBD2. This CDR3 spans 16 amino acids. Losses at the gene ends were 8 bases for V and 3 bases for J; bases not matched to a gene: 13. Germline CDR1 is SGHAT and CDR2 is FQDESV (reference sequence). DNA for the CDR3: TGTGCCAGCTCCTCGCCGTGGCGGGGGGTAACAGATACGCAGTATTTT. Translated: CASSSPWRGVTDTQYF.

This chain links TRBV15 with TRBJ1-1, with D maybe TRBD1 (5 bases). Germline CDR1 is LNHNV and CDR2 is YYDKDF (reference sequence). Trimming took 8 bases from V and 7 from J, leaving 14 bases between them. The CDR3 consists of 12 residues. The CDR3, as DNA: TGTGCCACCCAGTGGGGCGGCGATGAAGCTTTCTTT. This sequence encodes CATQWGGDEAFF.

V is TRBV19 and J is TRBJ2-7; D call uncertain. The CDR3 spans 13 residues. Germline CDR1 LNHDA, CDR2 SQIVND (reference sequence). Trimming took 5 bases from V and 3 from J, leaving 11 bases between them. CDR3 bases: TGTGCCAGTAGTCCCCATGGGTTCTACGAGCAGTACTTC. It is translated as CASSPHGFYEQYF.

The chain recombines TRBV15 with TRBJ1-1; D unresolved. Deletions cut 5 bases from V and 4 bases from J, with 8 bases between. Germline loops: CDR1 LNHNV, CDR2 YYDKDF (reference sequence). The CDR3 has 12 amino acids. The CDR3 DNA sequence: TGTGCCACCAGCCAAGGAATCACTGAAGCTTTCTTT. Protein product: CATSQGITEAFF.

V gene TRBV18 combines with J gene TRBJ2-7; D ambiguous. Germline V lookup: CDR1 KGHSH, CDR2 LQKENI. The CDR3 has 13 residues. V lost 6 bases and J 2 bases, leaving 11 bases between the germline ends. The CDR3 DNA reads as TGTGCCAGCTCCATCAGCGAGACCTACGAGCAGTACTTC. Its translation is CASSISETYEQYF.

The J gene is TRBJ2-7, the V gene TRBV7-2; D is ambiguous. Germline V lookup: CDR1 SGHTA, CDR2 FQGNSA. The V end lost 3 bases, the J end lost 2 bases, and 8 bases lay between the germline ends. The CDR3 consists of 13 residues. The DNA for the CDR3 is TGTGCCAGCAGCTTCCCGGCCACCTACGAGCAGTACTTC. Amino acids: CASSFPATYEQYF.

The V and J genes are TRBV28 and TRBJ1-6; tentative D call: TRBD1 (6 bases). Germline V gene sequence: CDR1 MDHEN, CDR2 SYDVKM. This CDR3 is 15 amino acids long. The V end was cut by 0 bases, the J end by 8 bases, with 11 bases between. Here the CDR3 reads CASSLWGDRYSPLHF. The DNA of the CDR3 is TGTGCCAGCAGTTTATGGGGTGACAGGTATTCACCCCTCCACTTT.

This clone was found once. The chain recombines TRBV5-1 with TRBJ2-2, with 8 bases that match TRBD1. With 7 bases clipped from V and 4 bases from J, the junction kept 6 bases outside the gene matches. The germline V gene encodes CDR1 SGHRS and CDR2 YFSETQ. The CDR3 spans 14 residues. CDR3 sequence reads: CASEETGATGELFF. The CDR3 DNA follows: TGCGCCAGCGAAGAGACAGGGGCCACCGGGGAGCTGTTTTTT.

The chain links TRBV15 to TRBJ1-5, with D hard to call. This CDR3 comprises 13 residues. Trimming shortened V by 3 bases and J by 5 bases, and 8 bases separated the two germline ends. The germline gives CDR1 LNHNV, CDR2 YYDKDF (reference sequence). The CDR3 reads CATSSRGHQPQHF. CDR3 nucleotide sequence: TGTGCCACCAGCAGCCGGGGTCATCAGCCCCAGCATTTT.

The chain has TRBV5-5 and TRBJ2-3, with 7 bases fitting TRBD2. Germline trimming cut 0 bases from V and 1 base from J; bases unmatched to any gene: 5. The CDR3 has 16 amino acids. The V gene's germline CDR1 is SGHKS and CDR2 YYEKEE (reference sequence). Here the CDR3 DNA reads TGTGCCAGCAGCTTGGTACCGGGAGGCGGCACAGATACGCAGTATTTT. Encoded protein: CASSLVPGGGTDTQYF.

DNA for the CDR3: TGCGCCAGCAGCTTGGGAACTAGGGGGGGAACAGATACGCAGTATTTT. This gives the protein CASSLGTRGGTDTQYF. J is TRBJ2-3 and V is TRBV5-1, with a weak D call TRBD2 (7 bases). This CDR3 contains 16 residues. Germline V gives CDR1 SGHRS, CDR2 YFSETQ. Trimming cost V 0 bases and J 3 bases, with 14 bases left between them.

This clone showed up just once. The chain uses TRBV7-9 and TRBJ1-2; 7 nucleotides align to TRBD1. The CDR3 extends over 15 amino acids. The V segment lost 4 bases and the J segment 6 bases; nucleotides outside the gene matches: 11. Germline CDR1 and CDR2: SEHNR and FQNEAQ (reference sequence). The CDR3 DNA follows: TGTGCCAGCAGCTCCGACAGGGTTTGGGTAGATGGCTACACCTTC. It codes for CASSSDRVWVDGYTF.

This rearrangement joins TRBV6-1 to TRBJ1-4, with a weak D call TRBD1 (6 bases). This CDR3 has 15 residues. Trimming stripped 2 bases from V and 4 bases from J, with 11 bases between. The germline V gene encodes CDR1 MNHNS and CDR2 SASEGT. CDR3 sequence reads: CASSELGGYNEKLFF. The CDR3, as DNA: TGTGCCAGCAGTGAATTGGGGGGCTATAATGAAAAACTGTTTTTT.

This clone is a singleton in its sample. This chain uses TRBV7-8 with TRBJ2-2, with 11 bases that match TRBD2. Germline V gene lookup returns CDR1 SGHVS and CDR2 FQNEAQ. The CDR3 spans 19 residues. The V and J ends lost 4 bases and 0 bases, in that order; junction bases with no gene match: 10. The CDR3 coding sequence is TGTGCCAGCAGCTCCCCCGGGCTACTAGCGGGAGCGAACACCGGGGAGCTGTTTTTT. This codes for CASSSPGLLAGANTGELFF.

This rearrangement joins TRBV28 to TRBJ2-3; 7 bases match TRBD1. CDR3 length: 15 residues. Germline V gene data show CDR1 as MDHEN and CDR2 as SYDVKM. V lost 6 bases to trimming and J lost 3 bases; unmatched junction nucleotides: 9. The CDR3 reads CASSPTGDRTDTQYF. The CDR3 DNA reads TGTGCCAGCAGCCCTACAGGGGATAGAACAGATACGCAGTATTTT.

The sample holds one count of this clone. The chain employs TRBV11-2 and TRBJ2-1; 8 bases are a match to TRBD2. The CDR3 length is 15 residues. Germline CDR1 is SGHAT and CDR2 is FQNNGV. With V trimmed by 5 bases and J by 9 bases, 12 bases remained unmatched. In nucleotides, the CDR3 is TGTGCCAGCAGCAGCACTGGCGGGGGGCTGGGTGAGCAGTTCTTC. It encodes CASSSTGGGLGEQFF.

The chain joins TRBV5-1 to TRBJ2-5; D uncertain. The CDR3 is 13 amino acids. V was trimmed by 5 bases and J by 5 bases, leaving 13 bases between them. CDR1 and CDR2 from the germline V gene are SGHRS and YFSETQ. The CDR3 region has the DNA TGCGCCAGCAGTTCGCCCCTACTGGAGACCCAGTACTTC. Its translation: CASSSPLLETQYF.

The chain links TRBV11-2 to TRBJ2-7, with D possibly being TRBD1 (5 bases). The ends were cut back, 3 bases at V and 2 bases at J, with 8 bases in the middle. The CDR3 is 13 residues long. The germline gives CDR1 SGHAT, CDR2 FQNNGV. CDR3 sequence (DNA): TGTGCCAGCAGCTTGGAAGGGGCCTACGAGCAGTACTTC. Translating it yields CASSLEGAYEQYF.

Only one count was recorded for this clone. This chain joins TRBV7-2 and TRBJ2-2; 8 nucleotides align to TRBD1. V was pared by 5 bases and J by 1 base, with 6 bases of the junction left unmatched. CDR1 and CDR2 from the germline V gene are SGHTA and FQGNSA. The CDR3 loop spans 16 amino acids. The CDR3 loop reads CASSHRQGLNTGELFF. The CDR3 coding sequence is TGTGCCAGCAGCCACCGACAGGGGTTGAACACCGGGGAGCTGTTTTTT. The whole variable domain, filled in from reference TRBV7-2 and TRBJ2-2, reads GAGVSQSPSNKVTEKGKDVELRCDPISGHTALYWYRQSLGQGLEFLIYFQGNSAPDKSGLPSDRFSAERTGGSVSTLTIQRTQQEDSAVYLCASSHRQGLNTGELFFGEGSRLTVL.

V and J are TRBV15 and TRBJ1-1; 9 positions match TRBD1. The V and J ends lost 3 bases and 8 bases, in that order; junction bases with no gene match: 7. Germline CDR1 reads LNHNV; CDR2 reads YYDKDF (reference sequence). The CDR3 covers 14 residues. The CDR3 protein is CATSSTQGAGEAFF. DNA for the CDR3: TGTGCCACCAGCAGTACACAGGGGGCAGGGGAAGCTTTCTTT.

This rearrangement joins TRBV28 to TRBJ1-4; D perhaps matches TRBD1 (6 bases). Germline CDR1 reads MDHEN; CDR2 reads SYDVKM. The CDR3 extends over 14 amino acids. Deletions cut 6 bases from V and 5 bases from J, with 13 bases between. The DNA for the CDR3 is TGTGCCAGCAGCTTAGGGGGGCGGAATGAAAAACTGTTTTTT. It yields the protein CASSLGGRNEKLFF.

The CDR3 loop reads CASRSDYSPLHF. The CDR3 DNA follows: TGTGCCAGCAGGTCTGATTATTCACCCCTCCACTTT. The rearrangement uses TRBV6-5 and TRBJ1-6, with unresolved D. This CDR3 has 12 residues. The germline CDR1 and CDR2 sequences are MNHEY and SVGAGI. V gave up 6 bases and J gave up 8 bases, with 8 bases separating them.

The rearrangement links TRBV19 to TRBJ2-5; D is perhaps TRBD1 or TRBD2 (5 bases each). V lost 5 bases and J 5 bases, leaving 21 bases between the germline ends. The CDR3 runs to 16 residues. Per the germline V gene, CDR1 is LNHDA and CDR2 is SQIVND (reference sequence). The CDR3 DNA is TGTGCCAGTAGTCCTAGCCATCAGGGAATGGTGGAGACCCAGTACTTC. Translation: CASSPSHQGMVETQYF.

J is TRBJ1-4 and V is TRBV2; D is uncertain. The CDR3 has 13 residues. The V and J ends lost 7 bases and 8 bases respectively, with 14 bases between them. The germline CDR1 and CDR2 sequences are SNHLY and FYNNEI. DNA of the CDR3: TGTGCCAGCACCTACACCCAACCAGAAAAACTGTTTTTT. Amino acid sequence: CASTYTQPEKLFF.

V is TRBV27 and J is TRBJ2-2, with D maybe TRBD1 (6 bases). Germline-derived CDR1 and CDR2 are MNHEY and SMNVEV (reference sequence). V gave up 2 bases and J gave up 5 bases, with 9 bases separating them. The CDR3 sequence is 14 residues long. CDR3 region: CASSLPTGTGELFF. The CDR3 coding sequence is TGTGCCAGCAGTTTACCGACAGGAACCGGGGAGCTGTTTTTT.

This chain uses TRBV9 with TRBJ1-5, with TRBD1 as a possible D gene (6 bases). Germline V gene lookup returns CDR1 SGDLS and CDR2 YYNGEE. V was pared by 7 bases and J by 7 bases, with 18 bases between. This CDR3 is 14 amino acids long. The DNA of the CDR3 is TGTGCCAGCGACCAAGGGGGGGATGGACAGCCCCAGCATTTT. Translated, it gives CASDQGGDGQPQHF.

The count of this clone is one. The chain is built from TRBV3-1 (or the pseudogene TRBV3-2) and TRBJ2-1, with D perhaps matching TRBD1 or TRBD2 (5 bases each). Germline V CDR1 and CDR2: LGHDT, YNNKEL (reference sequence). Trimming pared 6 bases from V and 5 bases from J, leaving 11 bases between. The CDR3 sequence is 13 residues long. The CDR3 coding sequence is TGTGCCAGCAGACCATTGGGGGACAATGAGCAGTTCTTC. It specifies CASRPLGDNEQFF.